This T cell receptor beta chain was captured in a study of beta chain features in type 1 diabetes. Overall study results and limits: Naive, central memory and Treg TCRB repertoires appeared more alike in patients than in healthy donors. Any HLA-type effect on TCRB rearrangement remained unresolved here. The VDJ junctions of type 1 diabetes patients carried fewer insertions and more deletions. Moderately but significantly shorter TCRB CDR3s were found in Type 1 diabetes patients in all four CD4+ subsets.

Populations isolated by sorting all had purity greater than 98%. The CDR3 is 16 amino acids. From germline, CDR1 is SNHLY and CDR2 FYNNEI. Losses at the gene ends were 4 bases for V and 4 bases for J; bases not matched to a gene: 8. Details on this clone: Its target is not known.

Reverse transcribing all isolated RNA meant expressed TCRB transcripts were sequenced. Data came from immunoSEQ multiplex PCR; TCRdb stores just in-frame clones and leaves some out. The data show some 350,000 clones, about 13% seen once. V is TRBV2 and J is TRBJ2-1; 9 nucleotides align to TRBD1. Sequences were obtained from naive CD4+ T cells from blood. The source of this sequence is a woman between 18 and 29 years old with type 1 diabetes. Here the CDR3 DNA reads TGTGCCAGCAGTGTCAGTATGGGGACAGGGTACAATGAGCAGTTCTTC. Translated: CASSVSMGTGYNEQFF.